Below, one TCR beta chain is given with its context. This record comes from a study of blood T cell repertoires in COVID-19. The CDR3 has 18 residues. Unmatched junction bases numbered 13, after V lost 3 bases and J lost 0 bases. Germline V lookup: CDR1 GTSNPN, CDR2 SVGIG (reference sequence). Clones were sequenced by immunoSEQ multiplex PCR, and TCRdb holds only the in-frame ones, with some missing. The table records some 370,000 clones, approximately 89% of them present only once. The sample was peripheral blood. J is TRBJ1-5 and V is TRBV30, with 8 bases matching TRBD1. The receptor's source is a woman aged 25 to 39 with COVID-19, enrolled during active disease. The CDR3 region has the DNA TGTGCCTGGAGCGACCAGCAGGGGGCCTCATATAGCAATCAGCCCCAGCATTTT. The encoded protein is CAWSDQQGASYSNQPQHF.